Listed below are T cell receptor beta chains from one sample, sequenced in a study of neoadjuvant anti-PD-1 for oral cavity cancer. TCRdb's copy holds only in-frame clones and misses some; the assay was immunoSEQ multiplex PCR. The table lists over 20,000 clones, roughly 29% of them singletons. The specimen was tumor tissue, collected after nivolumab (anti-PD-1) treatment. Every receptor here comes from a person aged 40 to 85 with oral cavity squamous cell carcinoma. Both conserved end residues are part of each CDR3. The order of the fields is V gene, J gene, CDR3 protein.

TRBV5-1	TRBJ1-1	CASAGQTLNTEAFF
TRBV11-2	TRBJ2-2	CASSLEGLGTGELFF
TRBV11-2	TRBJ2-1	CASSLYLAVGEQFF
TRBV5-6	TRBJ1-2	CASSLGGGGGYTF
TRBV27	TRBJ2-7	CASVGPGDEQYF
TRBV5-1	TRBJ2-5	CASSPGAQVRQETQYF
TRBV7-6	TRBJ2-1	CASSLVAGTSGPEQFF
TRBV27	TRBJ1-2	CASSTGGTNYGYTF
TRBV10-3	TRBJ2-7	CAISPSRAGFSYEQYF
TRBV4-2	TRBJ1-5	CASSQDGGLGNQPQHF
TRBV5-1	TRBJ1-6	CASSLDFTNPLHF
TRBV5-6	TRBJ2-5	CASSLMRGETQYF
TRBV9	TRBJ1-2	CASSVEDGYGYTF
TRBV9	TRBJ1-2	CASSVPLANYGYTF
TRBV6-1	TRBJ2-3	CASSGETFVTDTQYF
TRBV6-1	TRBJ1-4	CASSALEKLFF
TRBV6-1	TRBJ1-5	CASSEQGSGNQPQHF
TRBV21-1	TRBJ1-2	CASSTGRVGYTF
TRBV14	TRBJ2-3	CASSQEGPGLSTDTQYF
TRBV5-1	TRBJ2-5	CASSLALAGGPQETQYF
TRBV29-1	TRBJ2-7	CSVEDPGASSYEQYF
TRBV5-1	TRBJ2-3	CASSPGTSGSRYTQYF
TRBV29-1	TRBJ1-2	CSVRRGIYGYTF
TRBV7-9	TRBJ2-1	CASSLVLAEDNEQFF
TRBV5-4	TRBJ2-2	CASSLSGMNTGELFF
TRBV5-4	TRBJ1-2	CASSAGTHDGYTF
TRBV19	TRBJ2-5	CASGPAGETQYF
TRBV13	TRBJ1-3	CASSLQGPMGNTIYF
TRBV7-6	TRBJ2-1	CASSLSFSSNEQFF
TRBV7-8	TRBJ1-1	CASSPDRNREAFF
TRBV19	TRBJ2-7	CASAPGHRSSYEQYF
TRBV4-1	TRBJ2-7	CASSPGLAGGYEQYF
TRBV6-5	TRBJ2-7	CASSSNSGLVREQYF
TRBV9	TRBJ2-3	CASSVSTSGTTDTQYF
TRBV4-1	TRBJ1-4	CASSQDSGQNPNEKLFF
TRBV5-1	TRBJ2-3	CASSFGGGNTDTQYF